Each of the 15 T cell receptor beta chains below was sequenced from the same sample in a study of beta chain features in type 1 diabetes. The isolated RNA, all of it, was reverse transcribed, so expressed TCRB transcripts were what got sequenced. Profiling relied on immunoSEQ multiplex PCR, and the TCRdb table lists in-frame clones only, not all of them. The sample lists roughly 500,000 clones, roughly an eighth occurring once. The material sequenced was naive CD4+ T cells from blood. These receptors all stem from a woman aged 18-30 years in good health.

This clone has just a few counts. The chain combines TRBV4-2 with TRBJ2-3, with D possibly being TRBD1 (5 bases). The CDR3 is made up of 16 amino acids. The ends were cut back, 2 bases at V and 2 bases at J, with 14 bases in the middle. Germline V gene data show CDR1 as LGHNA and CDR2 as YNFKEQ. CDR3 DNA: TGTGCCAGCAGCCAAAAGGGGCAGCTCCACACAGATACGCAGTATTTT. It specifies CASSQKGQLHTDTQYF.

The CDR3 protein is CAWSLPPEGVRGYTF. The CDR3 DNA sequence: TGTGCCTGGAGCCTACCCCCAGAGGGGGTTAGGGGCTACACCTTC. This rearrangement joins TRBV30 to TRBJ1-2; D might be TRBD1 (6 bases). Germline V gene sequence: CDR1 GTSNPN, CDR2 SVGIG (reference sequence). Trimming left V 3 bases short and J 8 bases short, with 22 bases between. CDR3 length: 15 residues.

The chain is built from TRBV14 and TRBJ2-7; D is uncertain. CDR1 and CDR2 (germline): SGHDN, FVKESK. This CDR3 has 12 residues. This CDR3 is CASSQDRTAWVV. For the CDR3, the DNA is TGTGCCAGCAGCCAAGATCGAACAGCGTGGGTCGTC.

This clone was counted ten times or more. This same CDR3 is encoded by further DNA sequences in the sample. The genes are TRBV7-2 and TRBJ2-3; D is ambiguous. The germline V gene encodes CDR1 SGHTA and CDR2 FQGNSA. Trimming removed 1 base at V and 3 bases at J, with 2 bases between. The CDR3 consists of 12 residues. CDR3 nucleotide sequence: TGTGCCAGCAGCTTAGATACAGATACGCAGTATTTT. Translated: CASSLDTDTQYF.

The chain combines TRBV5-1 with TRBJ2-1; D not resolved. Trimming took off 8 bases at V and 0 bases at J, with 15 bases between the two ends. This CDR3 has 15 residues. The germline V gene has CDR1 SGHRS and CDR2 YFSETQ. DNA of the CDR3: TGCGCCAGTTCAAAAGGGTCTCCCTCCTACAATGAGCAGTTCTTC. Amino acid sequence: CASSKGSPSYNEQFF.

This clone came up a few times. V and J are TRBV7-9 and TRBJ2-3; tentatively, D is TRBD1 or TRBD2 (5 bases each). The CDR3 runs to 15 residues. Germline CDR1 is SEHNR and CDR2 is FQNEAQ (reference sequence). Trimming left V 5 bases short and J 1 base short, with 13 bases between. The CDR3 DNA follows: TGTGCCAGCAGCAGAAACATGGGACGCACAGATACGCAGTATTTT. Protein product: CASSRNMGRTDTQYF.

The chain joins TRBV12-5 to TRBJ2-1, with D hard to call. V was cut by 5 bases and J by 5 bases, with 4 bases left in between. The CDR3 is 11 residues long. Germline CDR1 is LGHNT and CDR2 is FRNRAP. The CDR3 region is CASGENNEQFF. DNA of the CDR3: TGTGCTAGTGGTGAAAACAATGAGCAGTTCTTC.

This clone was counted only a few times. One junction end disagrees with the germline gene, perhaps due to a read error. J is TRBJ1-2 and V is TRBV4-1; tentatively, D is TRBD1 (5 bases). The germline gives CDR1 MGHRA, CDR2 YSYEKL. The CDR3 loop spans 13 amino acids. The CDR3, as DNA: TGCGCCAGTAGCCAGACAGTTTTCTATGGCTACACCTTC. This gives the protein CASSQTVFYGYTF.

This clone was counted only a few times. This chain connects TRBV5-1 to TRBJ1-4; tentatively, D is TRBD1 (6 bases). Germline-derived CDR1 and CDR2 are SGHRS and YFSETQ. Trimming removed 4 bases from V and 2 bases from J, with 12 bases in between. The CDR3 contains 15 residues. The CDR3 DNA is TGCGCCAGCAGCAGGGGGGCCGCGACTAATGAAAAACTGTTTTTT. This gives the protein CASSRGAATNEKLFF.

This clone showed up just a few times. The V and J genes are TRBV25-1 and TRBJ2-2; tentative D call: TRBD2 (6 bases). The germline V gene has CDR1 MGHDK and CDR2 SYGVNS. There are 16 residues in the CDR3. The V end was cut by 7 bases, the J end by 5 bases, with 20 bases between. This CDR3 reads CASTQLGRGGTGELFF. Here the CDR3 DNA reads TGTGCCAGCACCCAACTGGGGCGGGGTGGAACCGGGGAGCTGTTTTTT.

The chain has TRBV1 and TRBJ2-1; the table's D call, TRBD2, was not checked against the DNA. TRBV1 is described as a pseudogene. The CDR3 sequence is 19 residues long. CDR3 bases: TGCACCAGCAGCCGATCTAGCGGGGATTTGCAAAGGGCTTACAATGAGCAGTTCTTC. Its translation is CTSSRSSGDLQRAYNEQFF.

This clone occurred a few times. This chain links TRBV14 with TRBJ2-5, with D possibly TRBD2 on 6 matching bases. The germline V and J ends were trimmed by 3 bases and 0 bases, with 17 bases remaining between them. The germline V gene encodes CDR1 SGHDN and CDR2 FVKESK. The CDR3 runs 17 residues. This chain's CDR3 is CASSHIRGSGHQETQYF. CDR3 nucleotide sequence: TGTGCCAGCAGCCATATACGTGGTAGCGGTCACCAAGAGACCCAGTACTTC.

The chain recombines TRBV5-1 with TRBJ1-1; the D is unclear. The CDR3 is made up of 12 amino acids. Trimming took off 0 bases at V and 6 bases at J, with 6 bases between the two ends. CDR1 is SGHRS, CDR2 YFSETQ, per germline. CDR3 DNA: TGCGCCAGCAGCTTGGACTTCTCTGAAGCTTTCTTT. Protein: CASSLDFSEAFF.

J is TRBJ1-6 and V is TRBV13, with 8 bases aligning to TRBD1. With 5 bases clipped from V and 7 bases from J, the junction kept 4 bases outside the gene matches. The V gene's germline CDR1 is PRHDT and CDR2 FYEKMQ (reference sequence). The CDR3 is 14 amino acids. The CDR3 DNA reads TGTGCCAGCAGCCAAGACAGGGGCAATTCACCCCTCCACTTT. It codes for CASSQDRGNSPLHF.

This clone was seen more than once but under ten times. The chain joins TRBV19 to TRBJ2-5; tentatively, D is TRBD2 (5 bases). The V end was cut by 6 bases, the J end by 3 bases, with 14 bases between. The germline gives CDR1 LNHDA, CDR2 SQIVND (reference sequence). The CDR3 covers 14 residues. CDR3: CASSEAATKETQYF. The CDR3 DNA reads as TGTGCCAGTAGCGAAGCGGCGACGAAAGAGACCCAGTACTTC.